The 25 T cell receptor beta chains given below trace back to one sample, sequenced in a study of post-analysis software for immune sequencing data. Sequencing libraries made from TCR beta cDNA carried unique molecular identifiers. TCRdb processed the PCR reads anew with MiXCR; each CDR3 protein has one entry. Of about 680,000 distinct CDR3 sequences in the sample, over 45% are singletons; the top ten hold over 9%. No antigen has been assigned to these receptors. General study results and limits: The study found TRBV5-6, TRBV5-1 and TRBV20-1 among five TRBV segments more frequent in patients than controls.

The sample was blood. The source is a girl under 10 years old with multiple sclerosis.

This clonotype was observed a handful of times. V gene TRBV11-2 combines with J gene TRBJ2-3, with D possibly being TRBD2 (6 bases). Trimming took 5 bases from V and 0 from J, leaving 12 bases between them. The V gene's germline CDR1 is SGHAT and CDR2 FQNNGV. The CDR3 sequence is 15 residues long. The CDR3 DNA follows: TGTGCCAGCAGCCCGGGACTTCGGAGCACAGATACGCAGTATTTT. It codes for CASSPGLRSTDTQYF.

V gene TRBV18 combines with J gene TRBJ1-2, with a weak D call TRBD1 (5 bases). Germline CDR1 reads KGHSH; CDR2 reads LQKENI. V was cut by 3 bases and J by 8 bases, with 25 bases left in between. The CDR3 is 17 residues long. In DNA, the CDR3 is TGTGCCAGCTCACCGACCAGAAGGCCAGGGACCCCGGGAGGCTACACCTTC. Translation gives CASSPTRRPGTPGGYTF.

The sample holds a few counts of this clonotype. This sequence joins TRBV29-1 and TRBJ2-1; D unclear. The germline V gene encodes CDR1 SQVTM and CDR2 ANQGSEA. V dropped 1 base and J dropped 0 bases, with 10 bases sitting between them. There are 15 residues in the CDR3. The CDR3: CSVEVWDSSYNEQFF. CDR3 DNA: TGCAGCGTTGAAGTATGGGATAGCTCCTACAATGAGCAGTTCTTC.

On this clonotype itself: Being one base from a much bigger clone, this may be a read error. The chain employs TRBV7-2 and TRBJ1-2; D ambiguous. The V gene lost 0 bases and the J gene lost 3 bases, with 2 bases spanning the gap. The CDR3 runs to 12 residues. Germline V gene data show CDR1 as SGHTA and CDR2 as FQGNSA. Here the CDR3 DNA reads TGTGCCAGCAGCTTAGCTCACTATGGCTACACCTTC. Amino acid sequence: CASSLAHYGYTF.

This chain uses TRBV4-2 with TRBJ2-2; perhaps TRBD1 as D (5 bases). V was cut by 2 bases and J by 6 bases, with 16 bases left in between. CDR1 is LGHNA, CDR2 YNFKEQ, per germline. The CDR3 spans 16 residues. The CDR3 region is CASSQSTLRDSGELFF. In nucleotides, the CDR3 is TGTGCCAGCAGCCAATCCACTCTCAGGGATTCCGGGGAGCTGTTTTTT.

The chain joins TRBV5-5 to TRBJ2-5, with 8 bases matching TRBD2. From germline, CDR1 is SGHKS and CDR2 YYEKEE (reference sequence). This CDR3 is built from 17 residues. Trimming took 2 bases from V and 5 from J; bases not matched to a gene: 14. CDR3 region: CASSFAPSAGEWETQYF. CDR3 DNA sequence: TGTGCCAGCAGCTTTGCTCCGTCAGCGGGAGAATGGGAGACCCAGTACTTC.

This sequence joins TRBV29-1 and TRBJ2-3, with TRBD2 matching 7 bases. The V gene's germline CDR1 is SQVTM and CDR2 ANQGSEA. V shed 5 bases and J 5 bases; nucleotides not matched to a gene: 4. The CDR3 has 12 residues. DNA of the CDR3: TGCAGCGTTCTACCTAGCGGAGATACGCAGTATTTT. Protein: CSVLPSGDTQYF.

The rearrangement links TRBV5-1 to TRBJ2-7, with D perhaps TRBD1 (5 bases). The CDR3 sequence is 14 residues long. CDR1 is SGHRS and CDR2 is YFSETQ in the germline V gene. Trimming cost V 1 base and J 2 bases, with 10 bases left between them. CDR3 bases: TGCGCCAGCAGCTTGCTAACGGACACCTACGAGCAGTACTTC. This translates into CASSLLTDTYEQYF.

The V gene is TRBV6-2 or TRBV6-3, the J gene TRBJ2-2; D possibly corresponds to TRBD2 (6 bases). The length of the CDR3 is 14 residues. The germline V and J ends were trimmed by 6 bases and 5 bases, with 13 bases remaining between them. CDR1 MNHEY and CDR2 SVGEGT come from the germline V gene. The CDR3 reads CASSTGVFTGELFF. DNA of the CDR3: TGTGCCAGCAGCACGGGGGTTTTTACCGGGGAGCTGTTTTTT.

The chain combines TRBV7-2 with TRBJ2-3; D could derive from TRBD1 or TRBD2 (6 bases each). The CDR3 has 16 amino acids. Germline CDR1 SGHTA, CDR2 FQGNSA. V was clipped by 1 base and J by 3 bases, with 14 bases between them. CDR3 loop: CASSLGGASMTDTQYF. CDR3 nucleotide sequence: TGTGCCAGCAGCTTAGGGGGGGCGTCAATGACAGATACGCAGTATTTT.

The chain employs TRBV7-2 and TRBJ2-5; 11 bases are a match to TRBD2. V lost 6 bases and J lost 5; bases outside the gene matches: 20. The CDR3 spans 19 residues. Germline V gene data show CDR1 as SGHTA and CDR2 as FQGNSA. The CDR3, as DNA: TGTGCCAGCAGGTCTCCCGGGACTAGCGGAGGCCGGTCAGGGGAGACCCAGTACTTC. Encoded protein: CASRSPGTSGGRSGETQYF.

CDR3 amino acids: CASSDDRGQGIYEQYF. DNA of the CDR3: TGTGCCAGCAGTGACGACAGGGGACAGGGAATCTACGAGCAGTACTTC. This rearrangement joins TRBV25-1 to TRBJ2-7; 9 bases agree with TRBD1. CDR3 length: 16 amino acids. V was clipped by 3 bases and J by 3 bases; unmatched bases: 9. CDR1 is MGHDK and CDR2 is SYGVNS in the germline V gene.

The V call is TRBV12-3 or TRBV12-4, the J call TRBJ2-3; 11 positions match TRBD2. The length of the CDR3 is 16 residues. The ends lost 2 bases at V and 6 bases at J; junction bases unmatched: 7. CDR3 sequence: CASSLWLAGGRDTQYF. The CDR3 coding sequence is TGTGCCAGCAGTTTATGGCTAGCGGGGGGTAGGGATACGCAGTATTTT.

This clonotype was found a few times. The gene calls are TRBV20-1 and TRBJ2-3; 8 bases are a match to TRBD1. CDR3 length: 15 amino acids. From germline, CDR1 is DFQATT and CDR2 SNEGSKA (reference sequence). Germline trimming cut 3 bases from V and 1 base from J; bases unmatched to any gene: 6. The CDR3 protein is CSASSQGQGTDTQYF. The CDR3 DNA follows: TGCAGTGCTAGTTCTCAGGGACAGGGCACAGATACGCAGTATTTT.

The rearrangement joins TRBV9 to TRBJ2-4, with a possible D match to TRBD2 (5 bases). TRBJ2-7 explains the end of the DNA better; the J call may be wrong. The V gene's germline CDR1 is SGDLS and CDR2 YYNGEE. The CDR3 has 14 residues. CDR3 sequence reads: CASSAGGRAYEQYF. The CDR3 bases are TGTGCCAGCAGCGCAGGAGGCAGAGCCTACGAGCAGTACTTC.

This chain connects TRBV12-3 or TRBV12-4 to TRBJ2-5, with 8 bases matching TRBD1. The CDR3 has 12 amino acids. The J segment lost 4 bases and the V segment lost 6 bases, leaving 1 base of the junction unmatched. The DNA of the CDR3 is TGTGCCAGCAGGGACAGGGCAGAGACCCAGTACTTC. Translated: CASRDRAETQYF.

This chain joins TRBV12-3 or TRBV12-4 and TRBJ2-5, with 13 bases lining up with TRBD2. The CDR3 length is 14 residues. Germline trimming cut 5 bases from V and 5 bases from J; bases unmatched to any gene: 2. The CDR3 sequence: CASSQTSGRETQYF. The DNA of the CDR3 is TGTGCCAGCAGTCAGACTAGCGGGAGGGAGACCCAGTACTTC.

This sequence joins TRBV12-3 or TRBV12-4 and TRBJ2-1, with D maybe TRBD1 (5 bases). There are 13 residues in the CDR3. Trimming removed 5 bases at V and 2 bases at J, with 7 bases between. CDR3 sequence reads: CASSRTPYNEQFF. DNA for the CDR3: TGTGCCAGCAGTCGGACACCCTACAATGAGCAGTTCTTC.

This clonotype was detected once. CDR3 loop: CASSPTRGVEDQETQYF. The DNA for the CDR3 is TGCGCCAGCAGCCCGACGCGGGGGGTGGAGGACCAAGAGACCCAGTACTTC. The chain combines TRBV5-1 with TRBJ2-5; TRBD2 matches at 8 bases. The CDR3 has 17 residues. Germline V CDR1 and CDR2: SGHRS, YFSETQ. With V trimmed by 4 bases and J by 0 bases, 11 bases remained unmatched.

V and J are TRBV7-9 and TRBJ2-1; tentative D call: TRBD2 (6 bases). V lost 1 base to trimming and J lost 2 bases, with 12 bases between them. Germline V CDR1 and CDR2: SEHNR, FQNEAQ (reference sequence). The CDR3 is 16 residues long. The CDR3 DNA follows: TGTGCCAGCAGCTTAGTCCCAGGGAGGACCTACAATGAGCAGTTCTTC. Protein: CASSLVPGRTYNEQFF.

This clonotype was observed a few times. V gene TRBV12-5 combines with J gene TRBJ2-5, with 9 positions matching TRBD1. The V gene end was trimmed by 3 bases and the J gene end by 4 bases; junction bases not matched to a gene: 9. Germline V gene sequence: CDR1 LGHNT, CDR2 FRNRAP. This CDR3 is built from 16 residues. The CDR3 loop is CASGFYRDRVRETQYF. The CDR3 region has the DNA TGTGCTAGTGGTTTCTACCGGGACAGGGTACGAGAGACCCAGTACTTC.

V usage is TRBV20-1 and J usage is TRBJ1-2, with unresolved D. This CDR3 spans 10 amino acids. CDR1 is DFQATT, CDR2 SNEGSKA, per germline (reference sequence). V lost 6 bases and J 7 bases, leaving 9 bases between the germline ends. CDR3 sequence reads: CSAPSLGYTF. DNA of the CDR3: TGCAGTGCGCCATCGCTTGGCTACACCTTC.

As regards this clonotype: A much larger clone differs by one base, so this may be a read error. The chain is built from TRBV5-1 and TRBJ2-3; TRBD1 matches 7 bases. This CDR3 contains 15 residues. Losses at the gene ends were 3 bases for V and 2 bases for J; bases not matched to a gene: 6. Germline V lookup: CDR1 SGHRS, CDR2 YFSETQ. CDR3 in DNA: TGCGCCAGCAGCTGGGACAGCTCGCCCACAGATACGCAGTATTTT. Translating it yields CASSWDSSPTDTQYF.

This clonotype has just a few counts. The chain is built from TRBV20-1 and TRBJ2-5; 13 bases match TRBD2. Germline values: CDR1 DFQATT, CDR2 SNEGSKA (reference sequence). The CDR3 contains 14 residues. CDR3 DNA: TGCATGGCGACTAGCGGGGGGTCAGAAGAGACCCAGTACTTC. It codes for CMATSGGSEETQYF.

V usage is TRBV28 and J usage is TRBJ2-7; 7 bases align to TRBD2. Germline-derived CDR1 and CDR2 are MDHEN and SYDVKM. The CDR3 has 15 amino acids. V shed 3 bases, J shed 0 bases, and the junction held 5 bases outside the gene matches. CDR3 nucleotide sequence: TGTGCCAGCAGTTTTTCCGGGAGGAGCTCCTACGAGCAGTACTTC. Its protein product is CASSFSGRSSYEQYF.